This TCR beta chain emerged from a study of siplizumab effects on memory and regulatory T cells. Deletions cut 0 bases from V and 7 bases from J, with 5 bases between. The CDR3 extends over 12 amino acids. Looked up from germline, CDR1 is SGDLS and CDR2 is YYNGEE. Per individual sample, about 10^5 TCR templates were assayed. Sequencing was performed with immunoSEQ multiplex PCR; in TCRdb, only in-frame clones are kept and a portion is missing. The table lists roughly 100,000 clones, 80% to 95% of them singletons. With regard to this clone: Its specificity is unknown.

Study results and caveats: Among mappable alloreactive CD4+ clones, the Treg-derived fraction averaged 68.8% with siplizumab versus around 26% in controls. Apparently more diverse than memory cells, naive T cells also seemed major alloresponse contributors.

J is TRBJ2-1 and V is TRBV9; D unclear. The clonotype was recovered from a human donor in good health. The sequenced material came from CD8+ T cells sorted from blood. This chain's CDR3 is CASSVGRNEQFF. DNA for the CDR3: TGTGCCAGCAGCGTAGGTCGGAATGAGCAGTTCTTC. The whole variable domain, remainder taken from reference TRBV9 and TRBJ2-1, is DSGVTQTPKHLITATGQRVTLRCSPRSGDLSVYWYQQSLDQGLQFLIQYYNGEERAKGNILERFSAQQFPDLHSELNLSSLELGDSALYFCASSVGRNEQFFGPGTRLTVL.